The T cell receptor (beta chain) described here comes from a study of shared clonotypes between healthy human individuals. Regarding the study as a whole: Only blood was sampled, and tissue TCR repertoires likely differ from blood ones. The expectation was that sequencing depth would affect clonotype sharing among donors.

Turning to this clone: Its antigen remains unidentified.

With 4 bases removed from V and 6 bases from J, the gap between germline ends came to 5 bases. This CDR3 spans 11 amino acids. CDR1 and CDR2 from the germline V gene are SGHTA and FQGNSA. Donors were healthy HIV-negative adults without recently reported acute infections or vaccinations. Genomic DNA from each subset was divided evenly over several immunoSEQ plates. The table came from immunoSEQ multiplex PCR; TCRdb's copy has only in-frame clones and leaves some out. The repertoire has around 500,000 clones, more than 75% of them found once; the top ten carry around 12%. Sequenced: PBMCs. This receptor was obtained from a woman aged 40 to 50 in good health. Some clones in this sample may be carry-over from other donors' samples. The V call is TRBV7-2, the J call TRBJ2-3; D remains ambiguous. For the CDR3, the DNA is TGTGCCAGCAGCTCCCGTGATACGCAGTATTTT. Its protein product is CASSSRDTQYF. Complete variable domain (other parts from reference TRBV7-2 and TRBJ2-3): GAGVSQSPSNKVTEKGKDVELRCDPISGHTALYWYRQSLGQGLEFLIYFQGNSAPDKSGLPSDRFSAERTGGSVSTLTIQRTQQEDSAVYLCASSSRDTQYFGPGTRLTVL.